The subject of this entry is one T cell receptor beta chain. Assay used: immunoSEQ multiplex PCR; TCRdb lists only in-frame clones, some missing. The table has about 540,000 clones, approximately 78% seen once. These data originate in a study of shared T cell receptors in the human thymus. Per the germline V gene, CDR1 is SGHTA and CDR2 is FQGNSA. The CDR3 runs 14 residues. V dropped 0 bases and J dropped 7 bases, with 12 bases sitting between them. Another study also made use of these data, one on human thymus T cells. From that second work: The source of the thymus tissue was resections taken during corrective heart surgery. Thymic and blood repertoires appeared to carry a bias in their V and J gene usage. As related research reported, thymic repertoires overlapped highly among unrelated individuals.

The chain carries TRBV7-2 and TRBJ1-1, with D perhaps matching TRBD1 (5 bases). The clonotype comes from a boy younger than two with a congenital heart defect. The sequencing input was thymocytes. DNA of the CDR3: TGTGCCAGCAGCTTAGCGCTAGGGGCTGGTGAAGCTTTCTTT. Amino acid sequence: CASSLALGAGEAFF.